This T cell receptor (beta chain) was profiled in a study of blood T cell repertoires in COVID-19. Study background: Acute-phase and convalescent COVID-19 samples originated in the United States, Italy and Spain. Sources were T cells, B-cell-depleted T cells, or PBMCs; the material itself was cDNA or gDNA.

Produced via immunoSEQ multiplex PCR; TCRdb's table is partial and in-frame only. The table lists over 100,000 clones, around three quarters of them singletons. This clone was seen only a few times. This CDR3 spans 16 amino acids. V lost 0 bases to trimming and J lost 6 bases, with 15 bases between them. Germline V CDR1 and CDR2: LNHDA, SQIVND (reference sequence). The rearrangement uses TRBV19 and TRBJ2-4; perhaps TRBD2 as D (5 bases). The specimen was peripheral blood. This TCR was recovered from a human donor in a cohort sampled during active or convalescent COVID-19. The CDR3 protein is CASSIDHRGAANIQYF. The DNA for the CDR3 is TGTGCCAGTAGTATAGATCACCGGGGAGCGGCAAACATTCAGTACTTC.